The T cell receptor beta chain under discussion was sequenced for a study of cytomegalovirus exposure and HLA in healthy donors. Germline CDR1 is MNHEY and CDR2 is SMNVEV (reference sequence). Trimming removed 6 bases from V and 1 base from J, with 16 bases in between. The CDR3 length is 15 residues. The repertoire was sequenced with immunoSEQ multiplex PCR; TCRdb's copy has only in-frame clones and lacks some. The table shows fewer than 100,000 clones, with under 95% occurring only once. This TCR derives from a man aged 30-40 years in good health and CMV-seronegative. The genes are TRBV27 and TRBJ2-7, with D maybe TRBD2 (5 bases). Sequenced material: PBMCs. The DNA of the CDR3 is TGTGCCAGCAGGCGAACCCTCGGGGTTTCCTACGAGCAGTACTTC. This gives the protein CASRRTLGVSYEQYF.